These T cell receptor beta chains were read from a single sample in a study of OX40 agonist ivuxolimab in advanced cancers. Sequencing used immunoSEQ multiplex PCR; TCRdb keeps in-frame clones, though not all of them. The data show more than 65,000 clones, approximately 85% seen once. This sample comprised CD4+ or CD8+ T cells sorted from blood, obtained in a trial of the OX40 agonist ivuxolimab. Receptors were obtained from an adult with an advanced solid tumor such as melanoma, head and neck, liver or kidney cancer. Each CDR3 is given with its conserved first and last residue. The D gene is left open where the match is weak. Where a row states a size, it is once, few, many or the class of an expanded clone; other rows omit it.

DNA,CDR3,size,D,V,J
TGTGCCAGCAGTTCCCGGGAATTCACTAGCACAGATACGCAGTATTTT,CASSSREFTSTDTQYF,.,.,TRBV6-5,TRBJ2-3
TGCAGTGCTAGAGTTGGGAACGAGCAGTACTTC,CSARVGNEQYF,.,.,TRBV20-1,TRBJ2-7
TGTGCCAGCAGCCAAGAATTCTCGGGGTTTCGCTCTGGAAACACCATATATTTT,CASSQEFSGFRSGNTIYF,.,.,TRBV14,TRBJ1-3
TGTGCCAGCAGCTTAGGGGGAAACTCCTACGAGCAGTACTTC,CASSLGGNSYEQYF,.,.,TRBV7-9,TRBJ2-7
TGTGCCACCAGCCTCGAGGGGACCGGCTATGGCTACACCTTC,CATSLEGTGYGYTF,.,.,TRBV15,TRBJ1-2
TGCACCAGCAGTTTACAGGGCTTTTACACTGAAGCTTTCTTT,CTSSLQGFYTEAFF,.,.,TRBV1,TRBJ1-1
TGTGCCAGCAGTTTCGGACACCAACCAGAGCAGTACTTC,CASSFGHQPEQYF,.,.,TRBV28,TRBJ2-7
TGCAGCGTAAGACGGGGACCCGGAGGTTTCTTT,CSVRRGPGGFF,.,.,TRBV29-1,TRBJ1-1
TGTGCCAGCAGCCCCAGAGGGACTAGCGGGGGCTACAATGAGCAGTTCTTC,CASSPRGTSGGYNEQFF,.,TRBD2,TRBV7-6,TRBJ2-1
TGCGCCAGCAGCCAGGCACGGGACAGGGGATATGGCTACACCTTC,CASSQARDRGYGYTF,.,TRBD1,TRBV5-1,TRBJ1-2
TGTGCCAGCAGTTACTCGGTTGGGACAGGAAATGGCTACACCTTC,CASSYSVGTGNGYTF,.,TRBD1,TRBV6-5,TRBJ1-2
TGTGCCAGCAGTGAGGACTTCGTTGGGAGCCAAGAGACCCAGTACTTC,CASSEDFVGSQETQYF,.,.,TRBV6-1,TRBJ2-5
TGTGCCAGCTCACCACGAGTTTATAGCGGGGGGCGGGAGCAGTACTTC,CASSPRVYSGGREQYF,.,TRBD2,TRBV18,TRBJ2-7
TGTGCCAGCAGCCGCGGACAGTACTACGAGCAGTACTTC,CASSRGQYYEQYF,.,.,TRBV6-5,TRBJ2-7
TGTGCCAGCAGCTCCTCAGAGGACTACGAGCAGTACTTC,CASSSSEDYEQYF,few,.,TRBV7-9,TRBJ2-7
TGTGCCAGCAGCCCCTCCCCGTCTCGACTCTTC,CASSPSPSRLF,.,.,TRBV7-2,TRBJ2-1
TGCGCCAGCAGCACAGGGAGCGCTGAAGCTTTCTTT,CASSTGSAEAFF,.,.,TRBV5-1,TRBJ1-1
TGTGCCAGCAGGATAAGGGGGTTAGTTCACACTGAAGCTTTCTTT,CASRIRGLVHTEAFF,.,.,TRBV28,TRBJ1-1
TGTGCCAGCAGCTTAGGGTTTCAGGGTGGCTACACCTTC,CASSLGFQGGYTF,.,.,TRBV7-9,TRBJ1-2
TGTGCCAGCAGCCCCGAACGTGGGACTCACTTTGAGACCCAGTACTTC,CASSPERGTHFETQYF,.,.,TRBV7-9,TRBJ2-5
TGTGCCACCGGGACTAGCGATTTGAACACCGGGGAGCTGTTTTTT,CATGTSDLNTGELFF,.,TRBD2,TRBV10-3,TRBJ2-2
TGCGCCAGCAGCCGGGACAGCTATCAAGAGACCCAGTACTTC,CASSRDSYQETQYF,.,TRBD1,TRBV5-1,TRBJ2-5
TGTGCCAGCAGCGGCGGGAGAAACATTCAGTACTTC,CASSGGRNIQYF,.,TRBD2,TRBV25-1,TRBJ2-4